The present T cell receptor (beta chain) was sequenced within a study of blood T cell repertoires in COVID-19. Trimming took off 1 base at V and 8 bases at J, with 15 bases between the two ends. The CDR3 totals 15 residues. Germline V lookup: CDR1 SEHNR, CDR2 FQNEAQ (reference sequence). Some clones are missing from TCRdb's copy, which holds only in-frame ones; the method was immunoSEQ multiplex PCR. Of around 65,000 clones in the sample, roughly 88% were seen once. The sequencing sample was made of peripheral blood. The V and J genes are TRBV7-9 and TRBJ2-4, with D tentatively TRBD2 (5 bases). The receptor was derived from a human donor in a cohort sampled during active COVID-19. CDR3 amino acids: CASSLDTGSWDIQYF. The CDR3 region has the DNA TGTGCCAGCAGCTTAGATACTGGGAGTTGGGACATTCAGTACTTC.